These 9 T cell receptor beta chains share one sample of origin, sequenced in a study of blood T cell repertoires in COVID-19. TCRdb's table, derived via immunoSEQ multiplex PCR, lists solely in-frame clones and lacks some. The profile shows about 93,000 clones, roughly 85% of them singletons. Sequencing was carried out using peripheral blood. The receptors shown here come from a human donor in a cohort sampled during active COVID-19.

CDR3 sequence reads: CASSGDSNTGELFF. The CDR3 DNA reads TGTGCCAGCAGTGGGGACAGCAACACCGGGGAGCTGTTTTTT. The gene calls are TRBV2 and TRBJ2-2, with 7 nucleotides matching TRBD1. Germline lookup yields CDR1 SNHLY and CDR2 FYNNEI. The CDR3 spans 14 residues. V trimming: 4 bases; J trimming: 2 bases; junction bases outside the gene matches: 1.

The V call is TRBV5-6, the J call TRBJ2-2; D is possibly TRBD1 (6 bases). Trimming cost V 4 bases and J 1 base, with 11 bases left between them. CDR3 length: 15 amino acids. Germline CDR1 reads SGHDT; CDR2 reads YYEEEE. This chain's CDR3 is CASSPLGQNTGELFF. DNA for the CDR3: TGTGCCAGCAGCCCTCTGGGACAGAACACCGGGGAGCTGTTTTTT.

The CDR3 is CASSPSGMTRTGELFF. The CDR3 DNA follows: TGTGCCAGCAGCCCCAGCGGGATGACGAGGACCGGGGAGCTGTTTTTT. The rearrangement uses TRBV7-8 and TRBJ2-2; 7 bases match TRBD2. The V segment lost 5 bases and the J segment 5 bases; nucleotides outside the gene matches: 11. Germline V lookup: CDR1 SGHVS, CDR2 FQNEAQ. The CDR3 spans 16 residues.

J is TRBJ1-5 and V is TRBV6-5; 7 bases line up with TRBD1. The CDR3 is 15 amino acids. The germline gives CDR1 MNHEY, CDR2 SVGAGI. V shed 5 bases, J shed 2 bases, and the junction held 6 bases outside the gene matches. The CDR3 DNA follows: TGTGCCAGCAGTATACAGGGGCTGGGCAATCAGCCCCAGCATTTT. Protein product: CASSIQGLGNQPQHF.

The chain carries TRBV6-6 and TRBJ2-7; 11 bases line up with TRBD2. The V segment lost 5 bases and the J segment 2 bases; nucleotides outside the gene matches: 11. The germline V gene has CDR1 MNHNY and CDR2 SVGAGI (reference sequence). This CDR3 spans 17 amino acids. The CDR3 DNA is TGTGCCAGCAGTCCCTATCCTAGCGGGAGGACGACCTACGAGCAGTACTTC. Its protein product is CASSPYPSGRTTYEQYF.

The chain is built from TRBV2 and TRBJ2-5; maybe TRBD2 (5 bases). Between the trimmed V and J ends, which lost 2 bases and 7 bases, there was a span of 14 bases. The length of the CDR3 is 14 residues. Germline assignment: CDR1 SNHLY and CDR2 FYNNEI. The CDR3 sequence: CASSETRQDRTQYF. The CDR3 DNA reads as TGTGCCAGCAGTGAAACTAGGCAGGATAGGACCCAGTACTTC.

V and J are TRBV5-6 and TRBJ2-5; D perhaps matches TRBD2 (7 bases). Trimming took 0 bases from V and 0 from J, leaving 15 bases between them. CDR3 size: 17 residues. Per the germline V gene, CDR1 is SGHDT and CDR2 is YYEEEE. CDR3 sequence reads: CASSLVGGAPYQETQYF. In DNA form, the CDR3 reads TGTGCCAGCAGCTTGGTAGGGGGGGCCCCGTACCAAGAGACCCAGTACTTC.

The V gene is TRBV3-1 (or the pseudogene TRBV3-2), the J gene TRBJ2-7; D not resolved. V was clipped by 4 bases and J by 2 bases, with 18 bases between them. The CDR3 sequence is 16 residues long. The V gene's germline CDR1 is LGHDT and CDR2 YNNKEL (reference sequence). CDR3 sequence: CASSPHRFRLPYEQYF. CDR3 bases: TGTGCCAGCAGCCCCCACCGGTTCAGGCTACCCTACGAGCAGTACTTC.

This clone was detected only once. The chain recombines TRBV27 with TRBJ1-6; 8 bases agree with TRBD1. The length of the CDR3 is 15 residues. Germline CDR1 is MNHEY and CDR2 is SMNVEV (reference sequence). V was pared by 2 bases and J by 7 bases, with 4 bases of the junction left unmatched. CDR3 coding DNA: TGTGCCAGCAGTTTAGGTCAGGGGGCCAATTCACCCCTCCACTTT. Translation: CASSLGQGANSPLHF.